This entry features one T cell receptor beta chain sequence. This record belongs to a study of blood T cell repertoires in COVID-19. Study background: From the United States, Italy and Spain came samples of acute and convalescent COVID-19. From T cells, B-cell-depleted T cells, or PBMCs came the material, which was cDNA or gDNA.

As handled by the study authors: Counts of nucleated cells, estimated from reference gene primer amplification, were obtained. Clones were read by immunoSEQ multiplex PCR, and TCRdb kept only the in-frame ones, dropping some. V and J calls and clone size come straight from that table; D and trimming were deduced from the DNA. The table shows some 210,000 clones, with 84% occurring only once. This sequence originates from a woman between 50 and 59 years old with active or convalescent COVID-19. The sample consisted of peripheral blood.

CDR3 loop: CASSFSRGADGYTF. The DNA for the CDR3 is TGTGCCAGCAGTTTCTCCCGGGGGGCCGATGGCTACACCTTC. The rearrangement joins TRBV7-9 to TRBJ1-2; TRBD1 is a possible D gene (6 bases). This CDR3 is built from 14 residues. Germline V lookup: CDR1 SEHNR, CDR2 FQNEAQ (reference sequence). V was trimmed by 6 bases and J by 6 bases, leaving 17 bases between them.